Following are 9 T cell receptor beta chains from one sample sequenced in a study of blood T cell repertoires in COVID-19. Some clones are missing from TCRdb's copy, which holds only in-frame ones; the method was immunoSEQ multiplex PCR. This table has around 60,000 clones, roughly 90% appearing once. The specimen sequenced was peripheral blood. These receptor sequences come from a man aged 55 to 69 with acute or convalescent COVID-19.

This clone was recorded only once. V usage is TRBV9 and J usage is TRBJ1-3; maybe TRBD1 (6 bases). There are 14 residues in the CDR3. Trimming cost V 0 bases and J 4 bases, with 8 bases left between them. The germline gives CDR1 SGDLS, CDR2 YYNGEE. DNA for the CDR3: TGTGCCAGCAGCGTAGGCGGACAGGGAAACACCATATATTTT. Protein sequence: CASSVGGQGNTIYF. Full variable domain (missing parts from reference TRBV9 and TRBJ1-3): DSGVTQTPKHLITATGQRVTLRCSPRSGDLSVYWYQQSLDQGLQFLIQYYNGEERAKGNILERFSAQQFPDLHSELNLSSLELGDSALYFCASSVGGQGNTIYFGEGSWLTVV.

The chain uses TRBV5-1 and TRBJ2-1; possible D gene TRBD2, 5 bases. CDR1 SGHRS and CDR2 YFSETQ come from the germline V gene. There are 14 residues in the CDR3. V was cut by 4 bases and J by 5 bases, with 13 bases left in between. The DNA for the CDR3 is TGCGCCAGCAGCAACCGAGTCGGGGACAATGAGCAGTTCTTC. This translates into CASSNRVGDNEQFF.

The V and J genes are TRBV7-9 and TRBJ2-7, with a possible D match to TRBD1 (5 bases). The CDR3 extends over 16 amino acids. Per germline, CDR1 SEHNR and CDR2 FQNEAQ (reference sequence). The V end lost 5 bases, the J end lost 0 bases, and 17 bases lay between the germline ends. The CDR3 loop reads CASSQRLGPISYEQYF. CDR3 sequence (DNA): TGTGCCAGCAGCCAAAGGCTGGGGCCAATCTCCTACGAGCAGTACTTC.

This clone was detected once. The V call is TRBV6-6, the J call TRBJ1-3, with 7 nucleotides matching TRBD1. CDR1 MNHNY and CDR2 SVGAGI come from the germline V gene (reference sequence). V shed 5 bases and J 1 base; nucleotides not matched to a gene: 8. There are 16 residues in the CDR3. Here the CDR3 reads CASSRNGQDSGNTIYF. CDR3 sequence (DNA): TGTGCCAGCAGTCGAAACGGACAGGATTCTGGAAACACCATATATTTT.

The V call is TRBV5-6, the J call TRBJ2-7, with TRBD1 matching 12 bases. CDR3 length: 17 residues. Looked up from germline, CDR1 is SGHDT and CDR2 is YYEEEE. V dropped 5 bases and J dropped 9; count of bases not matched to a gene: 18. This CDR3 reads CASSYFTGQGAGGRQYF. The CDR3 DNA sequence: TGTGCCAGCAGTTACTTTACGGGACAGGGGGCAGGGGGGAGGCAGTACTTC.

The rearrangement links TRBV30 to TRBJ1-4; D is uncertain. Germline CDR1 is GTSNPN and CDR2 is SVGIG (reference sequence). Trimming removed 0 bases at V and 2 bases at J, with 13 bases between. This CDR3 region has 16 residues. The CDR3 DNA follows: TGTGCCTGGAGTGTGGCAGGTTCCTCGACTAATGAAAAACTGTTTTTT. Its translation is CAWSVAGSSTNEKLFF.

The V gene is TRBV5-1, the J gene TRBJ2-6; TRBD1 aligns across 9 bases. V dropped 1 base and J dropped 1; count of bases not matched to a gene: 9. Germline assignment: CDR1 SGHRS and CDR2 YFSETQ. This CDR3 has 19 amino acids. The CDR3 DNA is TGCGCCAGCAGCTTGATACACAGGGGGCTAGCTTCTGGGGCCAACGTCCTGACTTTC. This gives the protein CASSLIHRGLASGANVLTF.

The chain recombines TRBV3-1 (or the pseudogene TRBV3-2) with TRBJ1-3, with 8 bases identical to TRBD1. CDR1 and CDR2 (germline): LGHDT, YNNKEL (reference sequence). This CDR3 comprises 17 residues. Trimming at V came to 8 bases and at J to 3 bases, leaving 15 bases not matched to a gene. As DNA, the CDR3 is TGTGCCAGCGGAGGGGACAGGAACCCACCGCTTGGAAACACCATATATTTT. Its protein is CASGGDRNPPLGNTIYF.

The rearrangement joins TRBV6-5 to TRBJ1-1; D remains unclear. CDR1 and CDR2 (germline): MNHEY, SVGAGI. The CDR3 loop spans 14 amino acids. V lost 7 bases and J 4 bases, leaving 16 bases between the germline ends. CDR3 in amino acids: CASTKSTAVTEAFF. As DNA, the CDR3 is TGTGCCAGCACGAAAAGCACGGCGGTCACTGAAGCTTTCTTT.